The source of this T cell receptor beta chain is a study of blood T cell repertoires in COVID-19. Measured with immunoSEQ multiplex PCR; TCRdb has only the in-frame clones, and not every one. The sample includes fewer than 250,000 clones, approximately 85% seen only once; the top ten take approximately 5.1%. Sequencing used peripheral blood. This sequence was found in a woman between 65 and 79 years old with active or convalescent COVID-19.

In DNA form, the CDR3 reads TGTGCCAGCAGTCCCCTATCCGGTGGAGGTGGCTACACCTTC. Residues: CASSPLSGGGGYTF. V is TRBV6-2 or TRBV6-3 and J is TRBJ1-2; the D is unclear. The CDR3 runs to 14 residues. Germline CDR1 and CDR2: MNHEY and SVGEGT. V lost 5 bases, J lost 7 bases, and 17 bases lay in between.